Listed here is a single TCR beta chain. Membership in each cohort depended on participant-reported clinical history. Each recovered donor of Cohort 3 presented with two negative PCRs, clearance, or symptom resolution. These data are taken from a study of blood T cell repertoires in COVID-19. The overall study: T cells, B-cell-depleted T cells, or PBMCs provided the cDNA or gDNA that served as material.

Some clones are missing from TCRdb's copy, which holds only in-frame ones; the method was immunoSEQ multiplex PCR. The sample contains a few hundred thousand clones, 85% to 90% of which appear only once. This CDR3 region has 11 residues. V dropped 9 bases and J dropped 7; count of bases not matched to a gene: 1. The sequenced sample was PBMCs or T cells enriched from blood (not recorded which). This sequence joins TRBV12-3 or TRBV12-4 and TRBJ2-1, with TRBD2 matching 9 bases. The clonotype originates from a middle-aged man who had recovered from COVID-19. CDR3 sequence (DNA): TGTGCCAGTAGCGGGGGTAATGAGCAGTTCTTC. The encoded protein is CASSGGNEQFF.